These 21 T cell receptor beta chains came from one sample sequenced in a study of control samples from healthy donors and cancer patients. Using immunoSEQ multiplex PCR, the repertoire was profiled, and TCRdb retains in-frame clones only, with some absent. The sample yields roughly 120,000 clones, about 93% seen once. The sequenced material came from PBMCs. All receptors come from a man aged 45-65 years with head and neck cancer.

The V call is TRBV4-1, the J call TRBJ2-2, with a tentative D call TRBD1 (6 bases). V was cut by 4 bases and J by 3 bases, with 12 bases left in between. CDR3 length equals 15 residues. Germline V gives CDR1 MGHRA, CDR2 YSYEKL. CDR3 residues: CASSRRDTYTGELFF. The CDR3 region has the DNA TGCGCCAGCAGCCGCCGGGACACCTACACCGGGGAGCTGTTTTTT.

The chain joins TRBV19 to TRBJ2-7, with a tentative D call TRBD1 (6 bases). CDR1 is LNHDA, CDR2 SQIVND, per germline (reference sequence). This CDR3 contains 14 residues. V was clipped by 6 bases and J by 3 bases, with 15 bases between them. CDR3 sequence reads: CASSKGQIYYEQYF. As DNA, the CDR3 is TGTGCCAGTAGCAAGGGACAAATCTACTACGAGCAGTACTTC. The full variable domain, with the rest looked up from reference TRBV19 and TRBJ2-7, is DGGITQSPKYLFRKEGQNVTLSCEQNLNHDAMYWYRQDPGQGLRLIYYSQIVNDFQKGDIAEGYSVSREKKESFPLTVTSAQKNPTAFYLCASSKGQIYYEQYFGPGTRLTVT.

The chain couples TRBV7-9 to TRBJ2-7; maybe TRBD2 (5 bases). CDR1 SEHNR and CDR2 FQNEAQ come from the germline V gene (reference sequence). Deletions cut 4 bases from V and 1 base from J, with 11 bases between. The CDR3 sequence is 14 residues long. CDR3 residues: CASSSEGSSYEQYF. The CDR3 DNA reads as TGTGCCAGCAGCTCTGAGGGATCTTCCTACGAGCAGTACTTC.

The V call is TRBV7-8, the J call TRBJ2-7; TRBD1 or TRBD2 may be the D gene (5 bases each). CDR3 length equals 19 residues. Per the germline V gene, CDR1 is SGHVS and CDR2 is FQNEAQ. Trimming pared 1 base from V and 2 bases from J, leaving 24 bases between. The DNA of the CDR3 is TGTGCCAGCAGCTTAGTTATCAATCCCCCGGGACCGGCGGCCTACGAGCAGTACTTC. It encodes CASSLVINPPGPAAYEQYF.

The chain is built from TRBV7-8 and TRBJ1-6; D unresolved. This CDR3 comprises 13 residues. Germline V lookup: CDR1 SGHVS, CDR2 FQNEAQ. V was cut by 2 bases and J by 7 bases, with 6 bases left in between. The CDR3 loop is CASSLSRNSPLHF. CDR3 nucleotide sequence: TGTGCCAGCAGCTTAAGCAGAAATTCACCCCTCCACTTT.

This clone showed up just a few times. This chain links TRBV28 with TRBJ2-7; possibly TRBD2 for D (6 bases). Germline V lookup: CDR1 MDHEN, CDR2 SYDVKM. V lost 4 bases and J lost 3, with 16 bases in between. This CDR3 contains 15 residues. CDR3 region: CASSSFAGGLYEQYF. For the CDR3, the DNA is TGTGCCAGCAGTTCCTTCGCCGGGGGTCTCTACGAGCAGTACTTC.

The V call is TRBV5-1, the J call TRBJ1-1; weak D call: TRBD1 (6 bases). Looked up from germline, CDR1 is SGHRS and CDR2 is YFSETQ. Trimming shortened V by 0 bases and J by 5 bases, and 14 bases separated the two germline ends. This CDR3 comprises 15 residues. CDR3 sequence reads: CASSLAGGAQTEAFF. CDR3 coding DNA: TGCGCCAGCAGCTTGGCGGGGGGGGCGCAGACTGAAGCTTTCTTT. Full variable domain (remainder filled in from reference TRBV5-1 and TRBJ1-1): KAGVTQTPRYLIKTRGQQVTLSCSPISGHRSVSWYQQTPGQGLQFLFEYFSETQRNKGNFPGRFSGRQFSNSRSEMNVSTLELGDSALYLCASSLAGGAQTEAFFGQGTRLTVV.

The chain joins TRBV6-4 to TRBJ1-1; possible D gene TRBD1, 5 bases. The V end lost 5 bases, the J end lost 1 base, and 11 bases lay between the germline ends. Germline loops: CDR1 MRHNA, CDR2 SNTAGT. The CDR3 is 14 residues long. The DNA for the CDR3 is TGTGCCAGCAGTAACAGGAACCCGAACACTGAAGCTTTCTTT. Encoded protein: CASSNRNPNTEAFF.

The V and J genes are TRBV6-1 and TRBJ1-2; no reliable D call. The germline V and J ends were trimmed by 3 bases and 4 bases, with 12 bases remaining between them. The CDR3 sequence is 14 residues long. CDR1 and CDR2 (germline): MNHNS, SASEGT. CDR3 coding DNA: TGTGCCAGCAGTGAGGTGGTTGGAGTCTATGGCTACACCTTC. This codes for CASSEVVGVYGYTF.

CDR3 sequence reads: CASSVVGGLGDTQYF. For the CDR3, the DNA is TGTGCCAGCAGCGTAGTTGGCGGGTTGGGGGATACGCAGTATTTT. The chain couples TRBV9 to TRBJ2-3; D possibly corresponds to TRBD2 (5 bases). Germline V gene lookup returns CDR1 SGDLS and CDR2 YYNGEE. This CDR3 comprises 15 residues. Trimming removed 0 bases at V and 6 bases at J, with 14 bases between.

V usage is TRBV28 and J usage is TRBJ1-4; unclear D gene. The CDR3 is 12 amino acids. The V end was cut by 10 bases, the J end by 8 bases, with 14 bases between. CDR1 MDHEN and CDR2 SYDVKM come from the germline V gene. CDR3 nucleotides: TGTGCCACCCGGGAGGAGAAGGAAAAACTGTTTTTT. It translates to CATREEKEKLFF.

This clone turned up a few times. The chain uses TRBV4-3 and TRBJ2-7; TRBD1 matches at 8 bases. The germline gives CDR1 LGHNA, CDR2 YSLEER. The ends lost 0 bases at V and 5 bases at J; junction bases unmatched: 9. The CDR3 has 16 residues. CDR3 nucleotide sequence: TGCGCCAGCAGCCAAGACCCCGGACAGGGAAGTGACGAGCAGTACTTC. Amino acid sequence: CASSQDPGQGSDEQYF.

The chain employs TRBV7-3 and TRBJ1-2; 11 nucleotides agree with TRBD1. The V gene end was trimmed by 5 bases and the J gene end by 4 bases; junction bases not matched to a gene: 12. The CDR3 is made up of 17 amino acids. The germline gives CDR1 SGHTA, CDR2 FQGTGA. The CDR3 reads CASSLSGTGGTTYGYTF. In nucleotides, the CDR3 is TGTGCCAGCAGCCTATCCGGGACAGGGGGAACCACCTATGGCTACACCTTC.

In this sample, this clone turned up once. Mismatch with germline at one junction end may stem from a read error. The chain couples TRBV18 to TRBJ2-7; 7 bases map to TRBD1. The CDR3 spans 15 residues. The V gene's germline CDR1 is KGHSH and CDR2 LQKENI. The CDR3 bases are TGTGCCAGCTCGCCACAGGGGTTTGTGATCTACGAGCAGTACTTC. Translating gives CASSPQGFVIYEQYF. Together with reference TRBV18 and TRBJ2-7, the CDR3 gives the full variable domain: NAGVMQNPRHLVRRRGQEARLRCSPMKGHSHVYWYRQLPEEGLKFMVYLQKENIIDESGMPKERFSAEFPKEGPSILRIQQVVRGDSAAYFCASSPQGFVIYEQYFGPGTRLTVT.

The chain has TRBV6-5 and TRBJ2-7; 11 bases are a match to TRBD1. After removal of 6 bases from V and 3 bases from J, the junction contained 4 bases not matched to a gene. Per the germline V gene, CDR1 is MNHEY and CDR2 is SVGAGI. CDR3 size: 14 residues. The CDR3 DNA is TGTGCCAGCAGCCGGGACAGGGGGTTCTACGAGCAGTACTTC. It specifies CASSRDRGFYEQYF.

The rearrangement uses TRBV30 and TRBJ2-7; D gene ambiguous. There are 13 residues in the CDR3. V lost 3 bases, J lost 3 bases, and 12 bases lay in between. Germline loops: CDR1 GTSNPN, CDR2 SVGIG (reference sequence). CDR3 residues: CAWRDLIDYEQYF. CDR3 sequence (DNA): TGTGCCTGGAGGGACCTTATTGACTACGAGCAGTACTTC.

In this sample, this clone turned up once. J is TRBJ1-2 and V is TRBV27; D gene uncertain. V gave up 2 bases and J gave up 8 bases, with 12 bases separating them. Germline V lookup: CDR1 MNHEY, CDR2 SMNVEV (reference sequence). The length of the CDR3 is 13 residues. The CDR3 spells CASSLAGASGYTF. CDR3 nucleotide sequence: TGTGCCAGCAGTTTAGCGGGAGCAAGCGGCTACACCTTC.

The V call is TRBV6-2 or TRBV6-3, the J call TRBJ2-3; 7 bases fit TRBD2. Germline V gene lookup returns CDR1 MNHEY and CDR2 SVGEGT. V lost 2 bases, J lost 2 bases, and 10 bases stayed unmatched. The CDR3 contains 17 residues. The CDR3 region is CASSYGPSSGFTDTQYF. CDR3 DNA sequence: TGTGCCAGCAGTTACGGGCCCTCTAGCGGTTTCACAGATACGCAGTATTTT.

The V and J genes are TRBV11-2 and TRBJ2-7; no reliable D call. Trimming left V 5 bases short and J 8 bases short, with 10 bases between. Germline V CDR1 and CDR2: SGHAT, FQNNGV. CDR3 length: 11 amino acids. The CDR3 loop reads CASSQSPKQYF. The CDR3 bases are TGTGCCAGCAGCCAATCCCCCAAGCAGTACTTC.

The J gene is TRBJ2-7, the V gene TRBV6-5; 8 nucleotides align to TRBD2. The CDR3 length is 13 residues. Germline V gene data show CDR1 as MNHEY and CDR2 as SVGAGI. Trimming took 7 bases from V and 4 from J; bases not matched to a gene: 6. The DNA of the CDR3 is TGTGCCAGCATCCTGACTAGCGAGTACGAGCAGTACTTC. Amino acid sequence: CASILTSEYEQYF.

The genes are TRBV19 and TRBJ2-3; TRBD2 aligns across 12 bases. Trimming removed 4 bases from V and 2 bases from J; junction bases left unmatched: 1. This CDR3 comprises 15 residues. The germline gives CDR1 LNHDA, CDR2 SQIVND (reference sequence). The CDR3 DNA sequence: TGTGCCAGTAGTAGACTAGCGGGGGACACAGATACGCAGTATTTT. This sequence encodes CASSRLAGDTDTQYF. The variable domain in full, with the rest retrieved from reference TRBV19 and TRBJ2-3, is DGGITQSPKYLFRKEGQNVTLSCEQNLNHDAMYWYRQDPGQGLRLIYYSQIVNDFQKGDIAEGYSVSREKKESFPLTVTSAQKNPTAFYLCASSRLAGDTDTQYFGPGTRLTVL.